These 18 T cell receptor beta chains were sequenced from one sample in a study of cytomegalovirus exposure and HLA in healthy donors. Primers included in the PCR were 60 Vbeta and 13 Jbeta primers. Repertoires were generated with immunoSEQ multiplex PCR, while TCRdb's copy carries only in-frame clones and drops some. The table shows around 130,000 clones, with approximately 70% occurring only once. Sequencing input: PBMCs. These receptor sequences come from a woman aged 60-70 years in good health and CMV-seronegative.

This clone appeared a few times. One junction end disagrees with the germline gene, perhaps due to a read error. V and J are TRBV7-9 and TRBJ2-7, with 13 nucleotides matching TRBD2. Germline assignment: CDR1 SEHNR and CDR2 FQNEAQ (reference sequence). CDR3 length: 15 residues. CDR3: CSSSIRTSGSYEQYF. The DNA for the CDR3 is TGTTCCAGCAGCATCAGGACTAGCGGGAGTTACGAGCAGTACTTC. Supplemented by reference TRBV7-9 and TRBJ2-7, the full variable domain reads DTGVSQNPRHKITKRGQNVTFRCDPISEHNRLYWYRQTLGQGPEFLTYFQNEAQLEKSRLLSDRFSAERPKGSFSTLEIQRTEQGDSAMYLCSSSIRTSGSYEQYFGPGTRLTVT.

This clone was seen a few times. V is TRBV30 and J is TRBJ2-3; a possible D gene is TRBD1 (5 bases). The CDR3 has 15 amino acids. V lost 1 base and J 0 bases, leaving 11 bases between the germline ends. Germline-derived CDR1 and CDR2 are GTSNPN and SVGIG (reference sequence). CDR3 loop: CAWSGQKFSTDTQYF. CDR3 DNA sequence: TGTGCCTGGAGTGGACAGAAATTCAGCACAGATACGCAGTATTTT.

This chain uses TRBV5-6 with TRBJ2-5, with TRBD2 as a possible D gene (5 bases). V was pared by 1 base and J by 5 bases, with 15 bases between. The CDR3 totals 15 residues. Germline values: CDR1 SGHDT, CDR2 YYEEEE. In DNA form, the CDR3 reads TGTGCCAGCAGCTTGTTGGCTAGCAGCCTTGAGACCCAGTACTTC. Protein sequence: CASSLLASSLETQYF.

This sequence joins TRBV5-8 and TRBJ2-3, with TRBD1 as a possible D gene (6 bases). The CDR3 contains 17 residues. Germline V gene sequence: CDR1 SGHTS, CDR2 YDEGEE. Trimming removed 1 base from V and 0 bases from J, with 15 bases in between. CDR3 DNA: TGTGCCAGCAGCTTGTGGACCCGGACAGCTAGCACAGATACGCAGTATTTT. Its protein product is CASSLWTRTASTDTQYF. Full variable domain (missing parts from reference TRBV5-8 and TRBJ2-3): EAGVTQSPTHLIKTRGQQATLRCSPISGHTSVYWYQQALGLGLQFLLWYDEGEERNRGNFPPRFSGRQFPNYSSELNVNALELEDSALYLCASSLWTRTASTDTQYFGPGTRLTVL.

This chain connects TRBV10-3 to TRBJ2-3; TRBD1 matches at 9 bases. V shed 6 bases, J shed 2 bases, and the junction held 3 bases outside the gene matches. CDR1 is ENHRY and CDR2 is SYGVKD in the germline V gene. The CDR3 consists of 14 residues. The DNA of the CDR3 is TGTGCCATCAGACGGGACAGGGCCACAGATACGCAGTATTTT. It specifies CAIRRDRATDTQYF.

The chain joins TRBV5-1 to TRBJ2-5; possibly TRBD2 for D (6 bases). V was pared by 4 bases and J by 0 bases, with 13 bases between. The germline V gene has CDR1 SGHRS and CDR2 YFSETQ. The CDR3 totals 15 residues. The DNA for the CDR3 is TGCGCCAGCAGCGTCGGGGGAGTGTACCAAGAGACCCAGTACTTC. It codes for CASSVGGVYQETQYF.

The V and J genes are TRBV6-1 and TRBJ2-7; D is unresolved. V lost 6 bases and J 6 bases, leaving 12 bases between the germline ends. CDR1 MNHNS and CDR2 SASEGT come from the germline V gene. The CDR3 is 12 residues long. The CDR3 bases are TGTGCCAGCAGCCTCACTGCGGCCGAGCAGTACTTC. The encoded protein is CASSLTAAEQYF.

The chain couples TRBV7-9 to TRBJ1-3; 10 nucleotides line up with TRBD1. The trim removed 3 bases at V and 9 bases at J, leaving 8 bases unmatched. This CDR3 contains 15 residues. Germline CDR1 SEHNR, CDR2 FQNEAQ (reference sequence). For the CDR3, the DNA is TGTGCCAGCAGCTTTCCCGGGACAGGGGTGAGCACCATATATTTT. Residues: CASSFPGTGVSTIYF.

The genes are TRBV5-1 and TRBJ2-1; TRBD1 matches 10 bases. Germline V gene sequence: CDR1 SGHRS, CDR2 YFSETQ. This CDR3 has 16 amino acids. Unmatched junction bases numbered 8, after V lost 6 bases and J lost 2 bases. CDR3 nucleotides: TGCGCCAGCACCCTTGTTGGGACAGGGGCCTACAATGAGCAGTTCTTC. Its translation is CASTLVGTGAYNEQFF.

This clone has more than one count but fewer than ten. The genes are TRBV5-1 and TRBJ2-6; 10 positions agree with TRBD1. The V gene's germline CDR1 is SGHRS and CDR2 YFSETQ. The V and J ends lost 3 bases and 0 bases, in that order; junction bases with no gene match: 9. The CDR3 loop spans 19 amino acids. In nucleotides, the CDR3 is TGCGCCAGCAGCTGGGACAGGGGACTGATGCGCTCTGGGGCCAACGTCCTGACTTTC. It translates to CASSWDRGLMRSGANVLTF.

The genes are TRBV6-5 and TRBJ1-5; no clear D gene. CDR3 length: 13 residues. Germline CDR1 is MNHEY and CDR2 is SVGAGI. V was cut by 6 bases and J by 0 bases, with 6 bases left in between. CDR3 DNA sequence: TGTGCCAGCAGACAAGATAGCAATCAGCCCCAGCATTTT. Its translation: CASRQDSNQPQHF.

This clone came up a few times. The chain uses TRBV5-4 and TRBJ2-3, with D possibly being TRBD2 (6 bases). The CDR3 contains 16 residues. V was clipped by 2 bases and J by 3 bases, with 16 bases between them. Germline V gene lookup returns CDR1 SGHNT and CDR2 YYREEE (reference sequence). CDR3 in amino acids: CASSFRGGIRTDTQYF. The CDR3 nucleotides are TGTGCCAGCAGCTTCAGAGGCGGGATTAGGACAGATACGCAGTATTTT.

The rearrangement uses TRBV6-1 and TRBJ2-7; D possibly corresponds to TRBD2 (6 bases). V lost 4 bases, J lost 3 bases, and 10 bases lay in between. This CDR3 is 13 amino acids long. Germline assignment: CDR1 MNHNS and CDR2 SASEGT. The CDR3 spells CASSGSGFYEQYF. CDR3 nucleotides: TGTGCCAGCAGTGGTAGCGGTTTCTACGAGCAGTACTTC.

The chain couples TRBV5-1 to TRBJ1-1, with D possibly matching TRBD1 (5 bases). V lost 3 bases and J 6 bases, leaving 15 bases between the germline ends. The CDR3 contains 14 residues. From germline, CDR1 is SGHRS and CDR2 YFSETQ. The CDR3 region has the DNA TGCGCCAGCAGCTCGGACAACTTTCGGGCTGAAGCTTTCTTT. Translating gives CASSSDNFRAEAFF.

This sequence joins TRBV7-9 and TRBJ2-1; D is perhaps TRBD2 (5 bases). There are 13 residues in the CDR3. Germline assignment: CDR1 SEHNR and CDR2 FQNEAQ (reference sequence). Between the trimmed V and J ends, which lost 4 bases and 7 bases, there was a span of 11 bases. The CDR3 nucleotides are TGTGCCAGCAGCTCGGACTTGATTAATGAGCAGTTCTTC. Protein sequence: CASSSDLINEQFF. Complete variable domain (other parts from reference TRBV7-9 and TRBJ2-1): DTGVSQNPRHKITKRGQNVTFRCDPISEHNRLYWYRQTLGQGPEFLTYFQNEAQLEKSRLLSDRFSAERPKGSFSTLEIQRTEQGDSAMYLCASSSDLINEQFFGPGTRLTVL.

The chain combines TRBV19 with TRBJ1-5, with TRBD1 identical over 7 bases. After removal of 5 bases from V and 5 bases from J, the junction contained 6 bases not matched to a gene. Per the germline V gene, CDR1 is LNHDA and CDR2 is SQIVND (reference sequence). The CDR3 contains 14 residues. The CDR3 coding sequence is TGTGCCAGTAGTTTCGGACAGGTCCATCAGCCCCAGCATTTT. Amino acid sequence: CASSFGQVHQPQHF.

This chain links TRBV6-6 with TRBJ2-1; D not certain. The CDR3 is made up of 14 amino acids. Trimming took 6 bases from V and 0 from J, leaving 9 bases between them. Germline CDR1 and CDR2: MNHNY and SVGAGI (reference sequence). The CDR3, as DNA: TGTGCCAGCAGGGTCGGTAGCTCCTACAATGAGCAGTTCTTC. It yields the protein CASRVGSSYNEQFF.

The gene calls are TRBV15 and TRBJ2-7; TRBD2 is a possible D gene (5 bases). V was shortened by 0 bases and J by 0 bases, with 9 bases between the two germline ends. Germline V lookup: CDR1 LNHNV, CDR2 YYDKDF (reference sequence). The CDR3 has 15 residues. CDR3 sequence (DNA): TGTGCCACCAGCAGAGATCTGGACTCCTCCTACGAGCAGTACTTC. Translation: CATSRDLDSSYEQYF.